This T cell receptor (beta chain) was sequenced for a study of blood T cell repertoires in COVID-19. Study as a whole: Italy, Spain and the United States were the sources of the convalescent and acute COVID-19 samples.

Participants, about 18 to 90 years old, spanned 25 or so US areas. The CDR3 consists of 14 residues. CDR1 and CDR2 (germline): SQVTM, ANQGSEA. Trimming shortened V by 7 bases and J by 4 bases, and 14 bases separated the two germline ends. The authors' processing: Reference gene primer amplification yielded estimated nucleated cell counts. Method: immunoSEQ multiplex PCR; TCRdb's copy keeps in-frame clones and lacks some. V, J and clone size are those of that table, while D and trimming were read from the DNA. The sample shows approximately 270,000 clones, 80% to 90% of them seen only once. Sequenced input: PBMCs or T cells enriched from blood (not recorded which). The rearrangement uses TRBV29-1 and TRBJ2-6, with TRBD1 as a possible D gene (5 bases). This receptor was obtained from a woman in her thirties with acute COVID-19. The CDR3 region is CSAPTDPGANVLTF. CDR3 coding DNA: TGCAGCGCACCGACAGACCCCGGGGCCAACGTCCTGACTTTC.